This T cell receptor (beta chain) originates from a study of T cells after yellow fever vaccination. Across the whole study: Fractions of limited cellularity were prepared by means of SMART-Seq v4 Ultra Low Input. Study conclusions and caveats: Of the clonotypes, a small share occurred in both CD4 and CD8 compartments.

This CDR3 region has 15 residues. This clonotype was seen repeatedly, ten times or more. Its specificity is unknown. TCRdb processed the 5' RACE reads anew with MiXCR; each CDR3 protein has one entry. The sample lists just under 600,000 distinct CDR3 sequences; roughly 14% were seen once. The sample here was PBMCs, taken on the day of the yellow fever booster vaccination. V is TRBV21-1 and J is TRBJ2-7; TRBD2, the D gene given by the table, was not confirmed from the DNA. TRBV21-1 is termed a pseudogene. This TCR derives from a man aged 25-40 years who received the YFV17D yellow fever vaccine. The CDR3 DNA follows: TGTGCCAGCAGCATATTTGCGGGAGGGCTGTGGGAGCAGTACTTC. Its protein is CASSIFAGGLWEQYF.